This T cell receptor beta chain derives from a study of vaccination and CD4 T cells after COVID-19. Study details: Overlapping spike peptides of SARS-CoV-2, HCoV-NL63, HCoV-OC43 and HCoV-229E stimulated the cells. Study-level results: Counts of SARS-CoV-2-reactive clonotypes had a median that went from approximately 21 to 40, a nonsignificant change.

The treatment denotes: roughly ten-day PBMC culture with coronavirus spike peptide pools or control peptides (ViraFEST assay). V dropped 4 bases and J dropped 6; count of bases not matched to a gene: 8. This CDR3 has 15 residues. CDR1 MNHEY and CDR2 SVGAGI come from the germline V gene. With the Oncomine TCR Beta short-read assay, DNA from cultured CD4+ T cells was sequenced. The genomic DNA was obtained from cultured CD4+ T cells by extraction with the QIAamp micro DNA kit. Using its own MiXCR run on the PCR reads, TCRdb lists one record per CDR3 protein. The sample gives around 4,500 distinct CDR3 sequences, roughly 78% of which show up once; approximately 20% is in the top ten. With regard to this clonotype: Its target is unknown.

Material: CD4+ T cells from blood, cultured in vitro. This rearrangement joins TRBV6-5 to TRBJ1-2; 10 bases agree with TRBD1. The sequence was obtained from a human donor who had recovered from COVID-19. CDR3 sequence: CASSSRQGALDGYTF. The CDR3 nucleotides are TGTGCCAGCAGTTCTAGACAGGGGGCTCTCGATGGCTACACCTTC.